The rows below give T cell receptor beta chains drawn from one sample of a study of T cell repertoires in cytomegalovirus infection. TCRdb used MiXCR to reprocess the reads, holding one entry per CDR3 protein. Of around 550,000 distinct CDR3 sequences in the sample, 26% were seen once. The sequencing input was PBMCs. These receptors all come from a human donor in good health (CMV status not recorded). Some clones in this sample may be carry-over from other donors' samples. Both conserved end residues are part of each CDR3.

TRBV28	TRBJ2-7	CASSPAPGTSGSYEQYF
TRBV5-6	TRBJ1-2	CASSKDGSYGYTF
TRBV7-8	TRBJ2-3	CASSLDRALTDTQYF
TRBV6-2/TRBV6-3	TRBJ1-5	CASSYSPYSNQPQHF
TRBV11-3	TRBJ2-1	CASSLGTSSDNEQFF
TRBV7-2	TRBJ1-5	CASSSRTGDGPQHF
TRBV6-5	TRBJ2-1	CASSYSSRQNYNEQFF
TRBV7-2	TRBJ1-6	CASSFGKDDSPLHF
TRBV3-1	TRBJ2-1	CASSSRTSGVYNEQFF
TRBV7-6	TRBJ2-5	CASSTEEETQYF
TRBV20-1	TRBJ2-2	CSAVGLAGTGELFF
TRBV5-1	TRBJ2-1	CASSWEGISYNEQFF
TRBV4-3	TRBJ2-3	CASSQVVLTTDTQYF
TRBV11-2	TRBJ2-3	CASSTGTGGPDTQYF
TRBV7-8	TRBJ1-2	CASSLWGRQGEDGYTF
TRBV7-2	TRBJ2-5	CASSSGLAVYQETQYF
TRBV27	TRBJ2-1	CASSPRPGQGLGAGAGNEQFF
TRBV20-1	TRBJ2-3	CSARPGTGFTDTQYF
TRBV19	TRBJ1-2	CASSPDPLGGYTF
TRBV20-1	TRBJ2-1	CSAPGTGADYNEQFF
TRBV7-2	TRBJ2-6	CASSLAGQGSLNVLTF
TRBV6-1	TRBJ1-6	CASSFSNYDSPLHF
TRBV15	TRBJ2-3	CATSTTEGSTDTQYF
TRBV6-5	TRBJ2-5	CASSRAETQYF
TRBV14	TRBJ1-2	CASSRGGERANYGYTF
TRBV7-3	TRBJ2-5	CASSFGSGGGETQYF
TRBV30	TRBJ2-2	CAWSILGGNTGELFF
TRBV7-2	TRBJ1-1	CASSLRGAAEQEAFF
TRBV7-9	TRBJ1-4	CASSFGRIPNEKLFF
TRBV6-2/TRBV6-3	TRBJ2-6	CASTKVRDSGANVLTF
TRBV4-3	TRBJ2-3	CASSQEPVLYTDTQYF
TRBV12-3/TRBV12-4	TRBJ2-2	CASSSLNLRELFF
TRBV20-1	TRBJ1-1	CSAMGGNTEAFF
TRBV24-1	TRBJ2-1	CATSDLGGHHPQFF
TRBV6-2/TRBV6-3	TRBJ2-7	CASSYSLALTYEQYF
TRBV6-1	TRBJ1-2	CASSMTTLGLTNYGYTF
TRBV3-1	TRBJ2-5	CASSLSGTEETQYF
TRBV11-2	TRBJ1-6	CASSFETGNNSPLHF
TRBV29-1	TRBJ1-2	CSPKGNRDDYGYTF
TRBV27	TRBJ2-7	CASSLSGRDRGEQYF
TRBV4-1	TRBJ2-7	CASSQRAGGWKEEQYF
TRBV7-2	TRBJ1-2	CASSLSIANYGYTF
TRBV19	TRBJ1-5	CASSQTGGQPQHF
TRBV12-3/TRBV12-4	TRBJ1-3	CASSLGKSSGNTIYF
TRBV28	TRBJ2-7	CASSSSGGGSYEQYF
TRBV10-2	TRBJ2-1	CASSESSGPIDEQFF
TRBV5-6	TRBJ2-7	CASSDRAYEQYF
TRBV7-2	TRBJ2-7	CASSSAGTGGPYEQYF